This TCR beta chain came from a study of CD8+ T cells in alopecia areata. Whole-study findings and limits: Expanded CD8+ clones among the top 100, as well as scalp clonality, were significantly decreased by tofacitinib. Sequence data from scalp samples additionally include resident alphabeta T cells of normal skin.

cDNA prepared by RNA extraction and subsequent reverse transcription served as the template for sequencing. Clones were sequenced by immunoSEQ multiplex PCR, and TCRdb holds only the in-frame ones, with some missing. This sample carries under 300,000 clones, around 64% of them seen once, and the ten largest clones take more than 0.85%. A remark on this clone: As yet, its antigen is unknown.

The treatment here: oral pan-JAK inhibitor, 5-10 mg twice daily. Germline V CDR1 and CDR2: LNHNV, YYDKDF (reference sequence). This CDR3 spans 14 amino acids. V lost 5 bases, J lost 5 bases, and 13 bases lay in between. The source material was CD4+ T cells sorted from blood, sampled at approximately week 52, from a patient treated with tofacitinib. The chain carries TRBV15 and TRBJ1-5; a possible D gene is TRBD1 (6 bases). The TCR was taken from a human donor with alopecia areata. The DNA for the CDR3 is TGTGCCACCAGCGGGGACACTACATATCAGCCCCAGCATTTT. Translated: CATSGDTTYQPQHF.